This entry lists 29 T cell receptor beta chains sequenced from one sample in a study of T cells in localized non-small cell lung cancer. Here immunoSEQ multiplex PCR was the method, and the copy in TCRdb shows in-frame clones only, minus some. The sample has roughly 30,000 clones; 85% to 90% are singletons. This material consisted of peripheral blood, taken before any cancer treatment. These receptors were collected from a female donor at least 60 years old with stage I lung adenocarcinoma.

The chain couples TRBV15 to TRBJ1-4; 8 bases match TRBD1. Germline CDR1 LNHNV, CDR2 YYDKDF (reference sequence). V was clipped by 10 bases and J by 11 bases; unmatched bases: 21. The length of the CDR3 is 16 residues. The CDR3 region has the DNA TGTGCCATCCTTGACGTGACAGGGGCTAATTCGGAGAAACTGTTTTTT. Protein sequence: CAILDVTGANSEKLFF.

V and J are TRBV19 and TRBJ2-3, with 7 positions matching TRBD1. J lost 6 bases, V lost 6 bases, and 15 bases had no gene match. The length of the CDR3 is 16 residues. Germline V gene data show CDR1 as LNHDA and CDR2 as SQIVND (reference sequence). CDR3 region: CASSGYRDSPRDTQYF. The CDR3 nucleotides are TGTGCCAGTAGCGGATATCGGGACAGCCCACGGGATACGCAGTATTTT.

This clone appeared once. The chain carries TRBV28 and TRBJ1-3; D gene ambiguous. V was pared by 2 bases and J by 9 bases, with 8 bases between. The CDR3 has 12 amino acids. In germline, CDR1 is MDHEN, CDR2 SYDVKM. In DNA, the CDR3 is TGTGCCAGCAGTTTACCCCCAGCCACCATATATTTT. This translates into CASSLPPATIYF.

The rearrangement links TRBV5-6 to TRBJ1-2, with 7 bases fitting TRBD1. Germline V CDR1 and CDR2: SGHDT, YYEEEE. The CDR3 consists of 15 residues. J gave up 4 bases and V 2 bases, and 8 bases lay outside the gene matches. CDR3 sequence reads: CASSLGGAGPYGYTF. DNA of the CDR3: TGTGCCAGCAGCTTAGGGGGCGCGGGACCCTATGGCTACACCTTC.

The chain joins TRBV5-3 to TRBJ1-3, with 7 bases fitting TRBD1. TRBV5-3 is marked as an open reading frame, function uncertain. CDR3 length: 17 amino acids. The J segment lost 0 bases and the V segment lost 3 bases, leaving 9 bases of the junction unmatched. CDR3 in amino acids: CARSSTGIPSSGNTIYF. The CDR3 DNA reads as TGTGCCAGAAGCTCGACAGGGATCCCCAGCTCTGGAAACACCATATATTTT.

CDR3 amino acids: CASSQDERSSYEQYF. CDR3 DNA: TGCGCCAGCAGCCAAGATGAGCGGAGCTCCTACGAGCAGTACTTC. The rearrangement joins TRBV4-1 to TRBJ2-7, with a weak D call TRBD2 (5 bases). V lost 0 bases, J lost 0 bases, and 9 bases lay in between. The germline V gene encodes CDR1 MGHRA and CDR2 YSYEKL. The CDR3 length is 15 residues.

The rearrangement joins TRBV5-1 to TRBJ1-2; unclear D gene. The CDR3 is made up of 13 amino acids. The germline V gene has CDR1 SGHRS and CDR2 YFSETQ. The V and J ends lost 0 bases and 0 bases respectively, with 3 bases between them. Written as DNA, the CDR3 is TGCGCCAGCAGCTTGGACTCTAACTATGGCTACACCTTC. It specifies CASSLDSNYGYTF.

The chain carries TRBV6-6 and TRBJ1-1; D is ambiguous. V lost 0 bases to trimming and J lost 2 bases, with 7 bases between them. CDR3 length: 14 amino acids. The V gene's germline CDR1 is MNHNY and CDR2 SVGAGI (reference sequence). CDR3 sequence reads: CASSYSRVNTEAFF. CDR3 bases: TGTGCCAGCAGTTACTCCCGGGTTAACACTGAAGCTTTCTTT.

CDR3 sequence (DNA): TGTGCCAGCAGTTTCAGTATTCGCCAGCCCCAGCATTTT. Residues: CASSFSIRQPQHF. J is TRBJ1-5 and V is TRBV28; D gene unclear. CDR3 length: 13 residues. Trimming took 3 bases from V and 7 from J, leaving 10 bases between them. Germline V gene sequence: CDR1 MDHEN, CDR2 SYDVKM.

The table lists this clone with a count of one. The chain joins TRBV2 to TRBJ1-5; D remains unclear. In germline, CDR1 is SNHLY, CDR2 FYNNEI. V was shortened by 1 base and J by 0 bases, with 10 bases between the two germline ends. This CDR3 has 16 residues. CDR3 DNA: TGTGCCAGCAGTGAAGAGGGTGGCCTTAGCAATCAGCCCCAGCATTTT. It translates to CASSEEGGLSNQPQHF.

V usage is TRBV28 and J usage is TRBJ1-1, with TRBD1 as a possible D gene (6 bases). V lost 2 bases, J lost 4 bases, and 14 bases lay in between. This CDR3 is built from 15 residues. Germline V gene lookup returns CDR1 MDHEN and CDR2 SYDVKM. CDR3 loop: CASSLPTGGGTEAFF. The CDR3 bases are TGTGCCAGCAGTTTACCGACAGGTGGTGGCACTGAAGCTTTCTTT.

The chain combines TRBV20-1 with TRBJ1-1; D not certain. V was trimmed by 6 bases and J by 7 bases, leaving 9 bases between them. The CDR3 extends over 10 amino acids. Germline V gene lookup returns CDR1 DFQATT and CDR2 SNEGSKA (reference sequence). Here the CDR3 reads CSAENLEAFF. CDR3 nucleotides: TGCAGTGCAGAGAACCTTGAAGCTTTCTTT.

The chain has TRBV5-1 and TRBJ2-5; D is undetermined. Germline CDR1 reads SGHRS; CDR2 reads YFSETQ. The CDR3 has 14 amino acids. V gave up 0 bases and J gave up 0 bases, with 6 bases separating them. The CDR3 bases are TGCGCCAGCAGCTTGGAGGGATACCAAGAGACCCAGTACTTC. This encodes CASSLEGYQETQYF.

Only one count was recorded for this clone. The rearrangement links TRBV6-6 to TRBJ2-7; TRBD2 agrees at 12 bases. CDR1 and CDR2 (germline): MNHNY, SVGAGI (reference sequence). The CDR3 loop spans 15 amino acids. The trim removed 6 bases at V and 3 bases at J, leaving 6 bases unmatched. The DNA of the CDR3 is TGTGCCAGCAGGGACCGGACTAGCGGGAACTACGAGCAGTACTTC. This codes for CASRDRTSGNYEQYF.

J is TRBJ2-7 and V is TRBV27; no clear D gene. The CDR3 spans 13 residues. Germline V gene lookup returns CDR1 MNHEY and CDR2 SMNVEV (reference sequence). V lost 6 bases to trimming and J lost 2 bases, with 11 bases between them. The CDR3 DNA follows: TGTGCCAGCAGCCCGTTATATCCCTACGAGCAGTACTTC. This codes for CASSPLYPYEQYF.

The chain employs TRBV13 and TRBJ2-2; TRBD2 matches 10 bases. After removal of 3 bases from V and 1 base from J, the junction contained 5 bases not matched to a gene. CDR1 and CDR2 from the germline V gene are PRHDT and FYEKMQ (reference sequence). This CDR3 has 17 amino acids. CDR3 sequence (DNA): TGTGCCAGCAGCTTCAGGCCTAGCGGGAGGAACACCGGGGAGCTGTTTTTT. Translated, it gives CASSFRPSGRNTGELFF.

The chain joins TRBV6-6 to TRBJ2-2; tentatively, D is TRBD2 (5 bases). CDR1 and CDR2 (germline): MNHNY, SVGAGI (reference sequence). This CDR3 is built from 16 residues. The ends were cut back, 5 bases at V and 6 bases at J, with 19 bases in the middle. The CDR3 is CASSSLVTGGPGELFF. CDR3 bases: TGTGCCAGCAGTAGCTTGGTGACCGGAGGCCCCGGGGAGCTGTTTTTT.

CDR3 loop: CASRARVMEAYGYTF. CDR3 bases: TGTGCCAGCAGAGCTCGGGTCATGGAAGCTTATGGCTACACCTTC. The chain has TRBV2 and TRBJ1-2, with D hard to call. CDR1 and CDR2 (germline): SNHLY, FYNNEI. The CDR3 totals 15 residues. Between the trimmed V and J ends, which lost 6 bases and 5 bases, there was a span of 19 bases.

DNA of the CDR3: TGTGCCATCAGTGGGGGACACGACCAAGAGACCCAGTACTTC. Amino acid sequence: CAISGGHDQETQYF. The rearrangement uses TRBV10-3 and TRBJ2-5, with TRBD1 as a possible D gene (6 bases). Germline V gene data show CDR1 as ENHRY and CDR2 as SYGVKD. CDR3 length: 14 amino acids. Between the trimmed V and J ends, which lost 4 bases and 0 bases, there was a span of 9 bases.

The CDR3 protein is CASSPPTIQETQYF. The CDR3 DNA sequence: TGTGCCAGCTCACCACCAACAATCCAAGAGACCCAGTACTTC. The V call is TRBV18, the J call TRBJ2-5; D gene unclear. Deletions cut 0 bases from V and 1 base from J, with 6 bases between. CDR3 length: 14 amino acids. Germline CDR1 and CDR2: KGHSH and LQKENI.

This chain joins TRBV5-4 and TRBJ2-7, with 7 bases lining up with TRBD1. The CDR3 loop spans 15 amino acids. Germline V gene data show CDR1 as SGHNT and CDR2 as YYREEE (reference sequence). With V trimmed by 0 bases and J by 1 base, 4 bases remained unmatched. CDR3 region: CASSLGRQGSYEQYF. For the CDR3, the DNA is TGTGCCAGCAGCTTGGGGAGACAGGGTTCCTACGAGCAGTACTTC.

The chain recombines TRBV7-2 with TRBJ2-7; TRBD2 aligns across 8 bases. V lost 5 bases, J lost 6 bases, and 6 bases stayed unmatched. The CDR3 length is 13 residues. From germline, CDR1 is SGHTA and CDR2 FQGNSA. CDR3 protein: CASSAGLVFEQYF. CDR3 in DNA: TGTGCCAGCAGCGCGGGACTAGTATTCGAGCAGTACTTC.

The chain couples TRBV6-6 to TRBJ1-4; no clear D gene. Germline assignment: CDR1 MNHNY and CDR2 SVGAGI (reference sequence). The V gene lost 2 bases and the J gene lost 1 base, with 5 bases spanning the gap. There are 14 residues in the CDR3. For the CDR3, the DNA is TGTGCCAGCAGTTACAGCAGAACTAATGAAAAACTGTTTTTT. Its translation is CASSYSRTNEKLFF.

This rearrangement joins TRBV5-1 to TRBJ2-3; 11 bases fit TRBD2. The CDR3 totals 17 residues. J was trimmed by 0 bases and V by 4 bases; bases with no gene match: 7. Germline CDR1 is SGHRS and CDR2 is YFSETQ. The CDR3 DNA reads as TGCGCCAGCAGCACCGGGACTAGCGGCACTAGCACAGATACGCAGTATTTT. Translated: CASSTGTSGTSTDTQYF.

V and J are TRBV27 and TRBJ1-4; 10 bases map to TRBD1. Germline CDR1 reads MNHEY; CDR2 reads SMNVEV (reference sequence). V lost 7 bases, J lost 5 bases, and 7 bases stayed unmatched. The CDR3 totals 15 residues. The CDR3 loop is CASKDPGQGNEKLFF. CDR3 nucleotides: TGTGCCAGCAAGGATCCGGGACAGGGGAATGAAAAACTGTTTTTT.

This clone was found a few times. The rearrangement joins TRBV2 to TRBJ2-7, with D hard to call. The V end lost 10 bases, the J end lost 0 bases, and 16 bases lay between the germline ends. The CDR3 extends over 14 amino acids. From germline, CDR1 is SNHLY and CDR2 FYNNEI. CDR3 amino acids: CATRPGSSSYEQYF. As DNA, the CDR3 is TGTGCCACCAGGCCAGGCAGCAGCTCCTACGAGCAGTACTTC.

CDR3 loop: CASSFGRMGTGELFF. CDR3 bases: TGTGCCAGCAGCTTCGGTCGGATGGGGACCGGGGAGCTGTTTTTT. The chain uses TRBV7-3 and TRBJ2-2; D call uncertain. CDR1 and CDR2 from the germline V gene are SGHTA and FQGTGA. Trimming removed 3 bases from V and 5 bases from J, with 13 bases in between. The CDR3 has 15 residues.

The chain links TRBV29-1 to TRBJ2-5; 9 bases are shared with TRBD2. J gave up 5 bases and V 7 bases, and 5 bases lay outside the gene matches. Germline V gene sequence: CDR1 SQVTM, CDR2 ANQGSEA. The CDR3 loop spans 12 amino acids. The CDR3 coding sequence is TGCAGCGCTTGGACTAGCGTTGAGACCCAGTACTTC. It encodes CSAWTSVETQYF. Full variable domain (missing parts from reference TRBV29-1 and TRBJ2-5): SAVISQKPSRDICQRGTSLTIQCQVDSQVTMMFWYRQQPGQSLTLIATANQGSEATYESGFVIDKFPISRPNLTFSTLTVSNMSPEDSSIYLCSAWTSVETQYFGPGTRLLVL.

The rearrangement links TRBV5-1 to TRBJ2-1; 11 bases agree with TRBD2. V dropped 4 bases and J dropped 4; count of bases not matched to a gene: 16. The CDR3 has 19 amino acids. The germline V gene has CDR1 SGHRS and CDR2 YFSETQ. The chain's CDR3 is CASSRRGSGRAEPYNEQFF. As DNA, the CDR3 is TGCGCCAGCAGCCGGAGGGGTAGCGGGAGGGCCGAGCCGTACAATGAGCAGTTCTTC. Full variable domain (remainder filled in from reference TRBV5-1 and TRBJ2-1): KAGVTQTPRYLIKTRGQQVTLSCSPISGHRSVSWYQQTPGQGLQFLFEYFSETQRNKGNFPGRFSGRQFSNSRSEMNVSTLELGDSALYLCASSRRGSGRAEPYNEQFFGPGTRLTVL.